This TCR beta chain was identified in a study of cytomegalovirus exposure and HLA in healthy donors. Study-wide context: Ancestry clustering placed roughly 86% of a few hundred genotyped donors in the Caucasian-associated cluster. Points from the study as a whole: Later analysis suggested most CMV-associated TCR beta chains were HLA-restricted. Later analysis revealed greater clonal expansion in HLA-associated TCR beta chains than in equally common others.

From germline, CDR1 is LNHDA and CDR2 SQIVND (reference sequence). V was shortened by 2 bases and J by 4 bases, with 8 bases between the two germline ends. The CDR3 length is 14 residues. A multiplex PCR was run with 60 Vbeta primers and 13 Jbeta primers. Repertoires were generated with immunoSEQ multiplex PCR, while TCRdb's copy carries only in-frame clones and drops some. The sample holds 70,000 to 100,000 clones, more than 75% seen once. As to this clone: Its target is not known.

This sequence was found in a man aged 18 to 29 in good health and CMV-seronegative. The V and J genes are TRBV19 and TRBJ2-2, with D tentatively TRBD2 (5 bases). Sequenced input: PBMCs. The CDR3 DNA reads as TGTGCCAGTAGTATAAAAGGGAGCACCGGGGAGCTGTTTTTT. Residues: CASSIKGSTGELFF. Using reference TRBV19 and TRBJ2-2 for the parts outside the CDR3, the full variable domain is DGGITQSPKYLFRKEGQNVTLSCEQNLNHDAMYWYRQDPGQGLRLIYYSQIVNDFQKGDIAEGYSVSREKKESFPLTVTSAQKNPTAFYLCASSIKGSTGELFFGEGSRLTVL.